These T cell receptor beta chains were read from a single sample in a study of cytotoxic CD8 clonotypes in ibrutinib-treated CLL. TCRdb's table, derived via immunoSEQ multiplex PCR, lists solely in-frame clones and lacks some. The profile shows roughly 170,000 clones, around 80% of them singletons. Source: PBMCs, taken after 24 months of ibrutinib treatment. The receptor source for this set is a human donor with chronic lymphocytic leukemia. CDR3s include the opening cysteine and the closing phenylalanine or tryptophan. D genes are given only for firm matches. Only part of the rows carry a size: once, few, many, or a class if the clone is expanded.

TRBJ2-3 | - | TRBV7-3 | 15 | - | CASSLGAGVTDTQYF | TGTGCCAGCAGCTTAGGCGCCGGGGTCACAGATACGCAGTATTTT
TRBJ1-4 | - | TRBV7-9 | 15 | - | CASSLVTGRGEKLFF | TGTGCCAGCAGCTTAGTTACCGGAAGGGGCGAAAAACTGTTTTTT
TRBJ1-1 | - | TRBV7-2 | 15 | - | CASSNEVAPHGEAFF | TGTGCCAGCAGCAACGAAGTGGCCCCACACGGAGAAGCTTTCTTT
TRBJ1-5 | - | TRBV18 | 14 | TRBD1 | CASSRGTGAQPQHF | TGTGCCAGCTCACGCGGGACAGGGGCTCAGCCCCAGCATTTT
TRBJ1-4 | - | TRBV7-8 | 17 | - | CASSQGPPIATNEKLFF | TGTGCCAGCAGTCAGGGCCCACCTATTGCAACTAATGAAAAACTGTTTTTT
TRBJ2-1 | - | TRBV7-9 | 15 | - | CASSRVAGTYNEQFF | TGTGCCAGCAGCCGTGTTGCCGGGACTTACAATGAGCAGTTCTTC
TRBJ1-5 | - | TRBV6-4 | 17 | TRBD1 | CATRPGQGSYSNQPQHF | TGTGCCACCAGACCGGGACAGGGGTCATATAGCAATCAGCCCCAGCATTTT
TRBJ2-2 | - | TRBV14 | 18 | - | CASSQEYLAGVVVGELFF | TGTGCCAGCAGCCAAGAATACTTGGCAGGCGTTGTGGTCGGGGAGCTGTTTTTT
TRBJ2-7 | - | TRBV7-8 | 17 | - | CASSLARPGGARGEQYF | TGTGCCAGCAGCTTAGCGCGCCCTGGTGGGGCGAGGGGAGAGCAGTACTTC
TRBJ2-2 | - | TRBV12-5 | 14 | TRBD1 | CASGLGQGTGELFF | TGTGCTAGTGGTTTGGGACAGGGAACCGGGGAGCTGTTTTTT
TRBJ1-1 | few | TRBV6-5 | 10 | - | CASSYPEAFF | TGTGCCAGCAGTTACCCCGAAGCTTTCTTT
TRBJ1-1 | - | TRBV4-1 | 15 | TRBD1 | CASSQPDRDYTEAFF | TGCGCCAGCAGCCAGCCGGACAGGGATTATACTGAAGCTTTCTTT
TRBJ1-4 | - | TRBV5-8 | 16 | - | CASSSGKKTTNEKLFF | TGTGCCAGCAGCTCCGGGAAGAAAACAACTAATGAAAAACTGTTTTTT
TRBJ1-1 | - | TRBV4-2 | 15 | - | CASSSWGRLETEAFF | TGTGCCAGCAGCTCCTGGGGGCGGTTGGAGACTGAAGCTTTCTTT
TRBJ2-7 | - | TRBV19 | 12 | - | CATSAGSYEQYF | TGTGCGACGAGTGCGGGGTCCTACGAGCAGTACTTC
TRBJ2-5 | once | TRBV7-2 | 13 | - | CASSLASQETQYF | TGTGCCAGCAGCTTAGCTAGCCAAGAGACCCAGTACTTC
TRBJ2-1 | - | TRBV19 | 14 | - | CASSEDNSYNEQFF | TGTGCCAGTAGTGAAGATAACTCCTACAATGAGCAGTTCTTC
TRBJ2-2 | - | TRBV18 | 16 | - | CASSLTGTANTGELFF | TGTGCCAGCTCACTTACGGGGACCGCGAACACCGGGGAGCTGTTTTTT
TRBJ2-3 | - | TRBV29-1 | 14 | TRBD1 | CSVTYFRTGSGQYF | TGCAGCGTCACATATTTCCGGACAGGGTCGGGGCAGTATTTT
TRBJ2-7 | - | TRBV11-2 | 13 | - | CASSLGTNYEQYF | TGTGCCAGCAGCTTAGGGACCAACTACGAGCAGTACTTC
TRBJ1-1 | few | TRBV10-2 | 13 | - | CASSGGSSTEAFF | TGCGCCAGCAGCGGGGGTTCGAGTACTGAAGCTTTCTTT
TRBJ1-4 | - | TRBV28 | 13 | - | CATRGPNQEKLFF | TGTGCCACCCGGGGTCCTAATCAAGAAAAACTGTTTTTT
TRBJ2-2 | - | TRBV19 | 15 | - | CASSISGVDTGELFF | TGTGCCAGTAGTATTTCAGGGGTGGACACCGGGGAGCTGTTTTTT
TRBJ1-2 | - | TRBV4-3 | 15 | - | CASSQDGRTVYGYTF | TGCGCCAGCAGCCAAGACGGTAGGACAGTCTATGGCTACACCTTC
TRBJ1-2 | - | TRBV12-5 | 15 | TRBD1 | CASGLAARQGGGYTF | TGTGCTAGTGGTTTGGCCGCCCGACAGGGGGGTGGCTACACCTTC
TRBJ1-2 | - | TRBV18 | 16 | - | CASSPSTGRTNYGYTF | TGTGCCAGCTCACCTAGCACGGGACGGACTAACTATGGCTACACCTTC
TRBJ1-3 | - | TRBV9 | 13 | - | CAVRPLTGNTIYF | TGTGCCGTGCGTCCTTTGACTGGAAACACCATATATTTT
TRBJ2-1 | - | TRBV20-1 | 10 | - | CSATGRWQFF | TGCAGTGCTACAGGGCGATGGCAGTTCTTC
TRBJ2-1 | - | TRBV27 | 15 | - | CASSLSGQPLNEQFF | TGTGCCAGCAGTTTATCGGGCCAGCCCCTCAATGAGCAGTTCTTC
TRBJ1-5 | - | TRBV4-2 | 21 | TRBD1 | CASSQAFWGQGPNLSNQPQHF | TGTGCCAGCAGCCAGGCCTTCTGGGGACAGGGACCTAACCTTAGCAATCAGCCCCAGCATTTT
TRBJ1-6 | - | TRBV7-3 | 15 | - | CASSSRSGGNSPLHF | TGTGCCAGCAGCTCCCGGAGCGGCGGTAATTCACCCCTCCACTTT
TRBJ1-2 | - | TRBV7-9 | 16 | - | CASSPKYPGTDYGYTF | TGTGCCAGCAGCCCGAAATACCCGGGGACGGACTATGGCTACACCTTC
TRBJ2-3 | - | TRBV9 | 17 | TRBD2 | CASSDSASGGYTDTQYF | TGTGCCAGCAGCGATTCGGCTAGCGGGGGTTACACAGATACGCAGTATTTT
TRBJ2-7 | few | TRBV6-6 | 16 | - | CASSWNFGTPPIEQYF | TGTGCCAGCAGTTGGAACTTCGGGACCCCCCCTATTGAGCAGTACTTC
TRBJ1-5 | few | TRBV18 | 16 | TRBD1 | CASSGRTGASNQPQHF | TGTGCCAGCTCGGGACGGACAGGGGCTAGCAATCAGCCCCAGCATTTT
TRBJ2-5 | - | TRBV7-9 | 14 | - | CASSLMGAGETQYF | TGTGCCAGCAGCTTAATGGGAGCCGGAGAGACCCAGTACTTC
TRBJ1-1 | few | TRBV18 | 14 | TRBD1 | CASSPSATGTEAFF | TGTGCCAGCTCACCCTCCGCGACAGGGACTGAAGCTTTCTTT